The sequence of this T cell receptor beta chain was determined in a study of a mutant IDH1 vaccine in newly diagnosed glioma. The CDR3 extends over 13 amino acids. The ends were cut back, 0 bases at V and 6 bases at J, with 7 bases in the middle. CDR1 and CDR2 from the germline V gene are SGHRS and YFSETQ. Time point: week 47, end of study. A single vaccine dose contained 300 ug of mutant IDH1 20-mer peptide, and topical imiquimod was used with it. Assay used: immunoSEQ multiplex PCR; TCRdb lists only in-frame clones, some missing. Of roughly 38,000 clones in the sample, about 80% were seen once. Details on this clone: What it recognizes is unknown.

This specimen consisted of PBMCs, obtained from a glioma patient whose treatment included an IDH1 peptide vaccine. The TCR originated in a young man with glioma. Some clones in this sample may be carry-over from other donors' samples. The chain links TRBV5-1 to TRBJ2-4; D is ambiguous. The CDR3 region has the DNA TGCGCCAGCAGCTTGGGGTTCGCAAACATTCAGTACTTC. This sequence encodes CASSLGFANIQYF.